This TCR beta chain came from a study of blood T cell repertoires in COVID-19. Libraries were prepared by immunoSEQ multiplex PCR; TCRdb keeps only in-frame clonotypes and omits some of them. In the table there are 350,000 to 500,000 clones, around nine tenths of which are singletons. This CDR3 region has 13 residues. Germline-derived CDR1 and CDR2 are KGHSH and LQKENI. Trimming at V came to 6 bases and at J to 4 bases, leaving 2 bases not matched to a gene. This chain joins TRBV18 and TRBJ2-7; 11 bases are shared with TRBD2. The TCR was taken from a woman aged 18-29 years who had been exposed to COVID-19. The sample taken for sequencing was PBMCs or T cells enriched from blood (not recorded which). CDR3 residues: CASSGTSGYEQYF. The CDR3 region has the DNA TGTGCCAGCTCCGGGACTAGCGGATACGAGCAGTACTTC.